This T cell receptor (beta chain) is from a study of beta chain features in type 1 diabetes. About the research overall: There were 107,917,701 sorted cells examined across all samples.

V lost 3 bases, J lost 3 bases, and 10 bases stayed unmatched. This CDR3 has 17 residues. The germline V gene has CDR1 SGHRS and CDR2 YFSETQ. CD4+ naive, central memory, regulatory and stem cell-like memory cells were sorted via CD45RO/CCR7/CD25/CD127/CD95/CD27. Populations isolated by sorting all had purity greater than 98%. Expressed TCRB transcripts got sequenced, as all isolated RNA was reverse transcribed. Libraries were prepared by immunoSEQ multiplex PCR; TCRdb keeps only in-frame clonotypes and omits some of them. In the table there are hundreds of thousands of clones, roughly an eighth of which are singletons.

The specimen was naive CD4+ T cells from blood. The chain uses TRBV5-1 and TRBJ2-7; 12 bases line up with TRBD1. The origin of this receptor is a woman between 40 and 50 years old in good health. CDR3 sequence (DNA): TGCGCCAGCAGCTGGACTCGGGACAGGGGGCTTTTCTACGAGCAGTACTTC. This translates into CASSWTRDRGLFYEQYF.